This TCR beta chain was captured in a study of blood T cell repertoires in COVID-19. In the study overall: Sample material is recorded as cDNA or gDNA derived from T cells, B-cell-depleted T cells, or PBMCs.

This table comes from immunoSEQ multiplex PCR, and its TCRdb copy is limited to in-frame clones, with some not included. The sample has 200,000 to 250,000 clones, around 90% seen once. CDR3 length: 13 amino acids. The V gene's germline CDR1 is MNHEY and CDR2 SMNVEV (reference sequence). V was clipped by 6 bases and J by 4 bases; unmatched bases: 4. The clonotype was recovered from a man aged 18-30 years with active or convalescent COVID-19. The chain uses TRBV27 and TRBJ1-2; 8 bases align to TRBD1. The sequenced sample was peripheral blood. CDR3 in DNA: TGTGCCAGCAGCCTGGGACAGGCCTATGGCTACACCTTC. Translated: CASSLGQAYGYTF.